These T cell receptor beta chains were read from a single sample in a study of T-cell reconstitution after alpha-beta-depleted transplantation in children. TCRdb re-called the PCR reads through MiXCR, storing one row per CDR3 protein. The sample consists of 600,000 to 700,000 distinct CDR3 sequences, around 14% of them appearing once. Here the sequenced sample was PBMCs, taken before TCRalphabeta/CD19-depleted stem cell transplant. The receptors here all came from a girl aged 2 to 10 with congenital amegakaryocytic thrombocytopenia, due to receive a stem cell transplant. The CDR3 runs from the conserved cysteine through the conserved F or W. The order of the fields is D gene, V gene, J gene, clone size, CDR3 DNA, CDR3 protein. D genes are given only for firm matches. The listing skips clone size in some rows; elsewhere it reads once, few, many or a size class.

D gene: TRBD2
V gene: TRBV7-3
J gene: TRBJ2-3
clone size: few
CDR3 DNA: TGTGCCAGCAGCCCGACTAGCGGGACCGGAACGCAGTATTTT
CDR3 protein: CASSPTSGTGTQYF

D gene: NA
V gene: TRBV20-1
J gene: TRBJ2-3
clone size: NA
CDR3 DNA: TGCAGTGCCGACACCTCCGGAGGGCGACAAACGTACACAGATACGCAGTATTTT
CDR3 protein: CSADTSGGRQTYTDTQYF

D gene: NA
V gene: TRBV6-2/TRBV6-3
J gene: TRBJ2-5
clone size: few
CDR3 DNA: TGTGCCAGCAGTTACCGACACAATCAAGAGACCCAGTACTTC
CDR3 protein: CASSYRHNQETQYF

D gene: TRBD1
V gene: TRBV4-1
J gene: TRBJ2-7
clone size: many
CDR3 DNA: TGCGCCAGCAGCCAAGGTCAAATTCGGACAGGCGCCTCCTACGAGCAGTACTTC
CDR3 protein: CASSQGQIRTGASYEQYF

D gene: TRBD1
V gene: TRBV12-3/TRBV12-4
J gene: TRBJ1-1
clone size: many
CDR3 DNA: TGTGCCAGCAGGAAAACGACAGGGGTAGGCTCTGAAGCTTTCTTT
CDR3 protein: CASRKTTGVGSEAFF

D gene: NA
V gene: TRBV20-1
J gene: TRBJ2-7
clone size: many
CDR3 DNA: TGCAGTGCCCGGCCAGGGCCGGGTCTGAAATCCTACGAGCAGTACTTC
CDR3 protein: CSARPGPGLKSYEQYF

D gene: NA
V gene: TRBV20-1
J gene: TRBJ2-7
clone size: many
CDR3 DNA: TGCAGTGCACGCGCCCACTACGAGCAGTACTTC
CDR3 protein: CSARAHYEQYF

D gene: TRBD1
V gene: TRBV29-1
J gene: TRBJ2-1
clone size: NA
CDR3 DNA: TGCAGCGTCGGGACAGGGCGGAATGAGCAGTTCTTC
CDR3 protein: CSVGTGRNEQFF

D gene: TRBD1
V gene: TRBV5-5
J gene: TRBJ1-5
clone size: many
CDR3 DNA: TGTGCCAGCAGCTTGGGAGGTGACAGGGGCTTGGAGCCCCAGCATTTT
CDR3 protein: CASSLGGDRGLEPQHF

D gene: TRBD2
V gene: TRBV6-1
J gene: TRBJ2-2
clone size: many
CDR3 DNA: TGTGCCAGCAGAACACTAGCGGGAGAGACGAACACCGGGGAGCTGTTTTTT
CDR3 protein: CASRTLAGETNTGELFF

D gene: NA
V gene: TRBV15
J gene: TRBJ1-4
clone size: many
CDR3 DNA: TGTGCCACCAGTCGGGCAGACAATGAAAAACTGTTTTTT
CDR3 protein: CATSRADNEKLFF

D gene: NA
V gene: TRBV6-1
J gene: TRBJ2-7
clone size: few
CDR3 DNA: TGTGCCAGCAGTGACTATCACACGCAGGGACAGTACTTC
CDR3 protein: CASSDYHTQGQYF

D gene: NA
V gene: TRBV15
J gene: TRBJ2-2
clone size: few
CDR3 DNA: TGTGCCACCAGCAGAGATTACTGGACGGTCAACACCGGGGAGCTGTTTTTT
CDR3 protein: CATSRDYWTVNTGELFF

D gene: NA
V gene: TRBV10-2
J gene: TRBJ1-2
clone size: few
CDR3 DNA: TGCGCCAGCAGTGATCGGGGAACTAACTATGGCTACACCTTC
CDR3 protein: CASSDRGTNYGYTF

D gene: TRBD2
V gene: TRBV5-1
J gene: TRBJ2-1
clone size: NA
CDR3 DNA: TGCGCCAGCAGCTCGGCGGGAGGGAACTACAATGAGCAGTTCTTC
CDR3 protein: CASSSAGGNYNEQFF

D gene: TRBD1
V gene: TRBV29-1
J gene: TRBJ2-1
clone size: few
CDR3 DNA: TGCAGCGTTGGGCAGGGGGCTATGAATGAGCAGTTCTTC
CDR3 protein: CSVGQGAMNEQFF

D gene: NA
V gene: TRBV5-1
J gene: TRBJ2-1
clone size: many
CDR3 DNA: TGCGCCAGCAGCCGTGGTAGTAGGGCCTTTTACAATGAGCAGTTCTTC
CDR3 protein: CASSRGSRAFYNEQFF

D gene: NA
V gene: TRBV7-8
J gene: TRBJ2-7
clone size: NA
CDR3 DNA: TGTGCCAGCAGCTTAGGGCGGGACGGTAACTACGAGCAGTACTTC
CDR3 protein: CASSLGRDGNYEQYF

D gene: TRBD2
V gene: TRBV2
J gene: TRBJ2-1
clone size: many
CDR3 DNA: TGTGCCAGCAGATCGGGGACTACCCTCTATGAGCAGTTCTTC
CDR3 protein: CASRSGTTLYEQFF

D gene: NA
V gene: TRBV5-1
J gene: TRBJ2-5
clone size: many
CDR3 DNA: TGCGCCAGCAGCTTGGGACAGATCCAAGAGACCCAGTACTTC
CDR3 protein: CASSLGQIQETQYF